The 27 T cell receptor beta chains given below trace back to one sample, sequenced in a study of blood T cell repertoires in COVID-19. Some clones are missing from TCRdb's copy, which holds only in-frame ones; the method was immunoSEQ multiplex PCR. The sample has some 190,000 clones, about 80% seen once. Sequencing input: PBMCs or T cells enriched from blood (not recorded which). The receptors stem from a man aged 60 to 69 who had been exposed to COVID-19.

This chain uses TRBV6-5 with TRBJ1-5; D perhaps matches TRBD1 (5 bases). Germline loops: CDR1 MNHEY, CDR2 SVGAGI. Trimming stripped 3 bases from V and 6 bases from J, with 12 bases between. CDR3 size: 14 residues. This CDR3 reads CASSYLREGQPQHF. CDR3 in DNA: TGTGCCAGCAGTTATCTCAGGGAGGGTCAGCCCCAGCATTTT.

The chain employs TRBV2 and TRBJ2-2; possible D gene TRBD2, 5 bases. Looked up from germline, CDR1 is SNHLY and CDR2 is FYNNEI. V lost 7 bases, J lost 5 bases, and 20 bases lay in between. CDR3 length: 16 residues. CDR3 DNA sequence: TGTGCCAGCACCGAAGGTTTCGGGGTGGGGACCGGGGAGCTGTTTTTT. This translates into CASTEGFGVGTGELFF.

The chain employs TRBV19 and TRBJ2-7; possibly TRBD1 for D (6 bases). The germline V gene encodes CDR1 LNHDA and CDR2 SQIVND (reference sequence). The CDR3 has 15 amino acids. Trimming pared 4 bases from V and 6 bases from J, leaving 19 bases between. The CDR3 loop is CASSKMGIRGSEQYF. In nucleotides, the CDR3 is TGTGCCAGTAGTAAGATGGGTATCAGGGGATCCGAGCAGTACTTC.

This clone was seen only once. The CDR3 sequence: CASRKGTASNSPLHF. The CDR3, as DNA: TGTGCCAGCAGAAAAGGGACAGCTTCTAATTCACCCCTCCACTTT. The J gene is TRBJ1-6, the V gene TRBV11-1; 7 positions match TRBD1. Unmatched junction bases numbered 8, after V lost 6 bases and J lost 6 bases. CDR1 is SGHAT, CDR2 FQDESV, per germline (reference sequence). The CDR3 spans 15 residues.

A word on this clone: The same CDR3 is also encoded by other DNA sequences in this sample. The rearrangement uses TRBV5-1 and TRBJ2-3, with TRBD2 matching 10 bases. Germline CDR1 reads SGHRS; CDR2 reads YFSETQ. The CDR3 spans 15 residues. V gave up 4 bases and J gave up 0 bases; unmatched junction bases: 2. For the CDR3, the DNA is TGCGCCAGCAGCCTGACTAGCGGGAGCACAGATACGCAGTATTTT. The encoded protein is CASSLTSGSTDTQYF.

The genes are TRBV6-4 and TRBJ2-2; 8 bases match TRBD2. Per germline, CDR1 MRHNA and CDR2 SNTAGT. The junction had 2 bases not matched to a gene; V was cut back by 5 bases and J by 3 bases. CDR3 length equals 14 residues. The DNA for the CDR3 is TGTGCCAGCAGTAGCGGGAGCGACACCGGGGAGCTGTTTTTT. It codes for CASSSGSDTGELFF.

CDR3 in DNA: TGTGCCAGCAGCTTAGTACGGGACTGGGGTGAAAAACTGTTTTTT. It specifies CASSLVRDWGEKLFF. This chain links TRBV7-9 with TRBJ1-4; a possible D gene is TRBD1 (5 bases). Germline values: CDR1 SEHNR, CDR2 FQNEAQ (reference sequence). V lost 1 base and J lost 7, with 13 bases in between. CDR3 length: 15 amino acids.

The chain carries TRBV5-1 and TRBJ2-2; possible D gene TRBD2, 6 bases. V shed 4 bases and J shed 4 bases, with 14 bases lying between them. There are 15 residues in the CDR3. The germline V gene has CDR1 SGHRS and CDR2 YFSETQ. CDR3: CASSIDGSGTGELFF. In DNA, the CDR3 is TGCGCCAGCAGCATTGACGGGAGTGGCACCGGGGAGCTGTTTTTT.

In DNA, the CDR3 is TGTGCCAGTAGTATAGGGCCCAATGAGCAGTTCTTC. Translated: CASSIGPNEQFF. The chain joins TRBV19 to TRBJ2-1, with D unresolved. The V gene lost 1 base and the J gene lost 6 bases, with 4 bases spanning the gap. Germline V CDR1 and CDR2: LNHDA, SQIVND (reference sequence). This CDR3 contains 12 residues.

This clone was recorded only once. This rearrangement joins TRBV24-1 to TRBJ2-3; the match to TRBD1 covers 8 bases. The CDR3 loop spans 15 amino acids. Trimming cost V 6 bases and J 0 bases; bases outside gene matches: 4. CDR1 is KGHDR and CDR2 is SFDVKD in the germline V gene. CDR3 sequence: CATSTGGTSTDTQYF. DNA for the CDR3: TGTGCCACCAGTACAGGGGGTACTAGCACAGATACGCAGTATTTT.

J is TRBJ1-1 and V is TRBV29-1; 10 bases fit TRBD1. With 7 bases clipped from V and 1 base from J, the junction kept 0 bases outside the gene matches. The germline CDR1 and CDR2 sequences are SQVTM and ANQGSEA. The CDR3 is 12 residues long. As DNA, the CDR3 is TGCAGCGGGGACAGGGGGAACACTGAAGCTTTCTTT. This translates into CSGDRGNTEAFF.

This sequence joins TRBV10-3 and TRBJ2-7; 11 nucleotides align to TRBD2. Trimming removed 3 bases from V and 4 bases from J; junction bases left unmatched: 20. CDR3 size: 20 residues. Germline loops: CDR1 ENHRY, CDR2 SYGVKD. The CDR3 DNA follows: TGTGCCATCAGTGACGCTACTAGCGGGAGAGGAACTCAACGGATGTACGAGCAGTACTTC. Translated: CAISDATSGRGTQRMYEQYF.

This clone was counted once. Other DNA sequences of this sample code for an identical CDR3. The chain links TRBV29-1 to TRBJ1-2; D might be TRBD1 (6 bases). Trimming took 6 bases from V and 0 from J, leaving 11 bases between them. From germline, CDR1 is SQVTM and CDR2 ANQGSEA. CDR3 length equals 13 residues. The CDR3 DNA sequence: TGCAGCGTCGAAACAGGGTCTAACTATGGCTACACCTTC. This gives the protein CSVETGSNYGYTF.

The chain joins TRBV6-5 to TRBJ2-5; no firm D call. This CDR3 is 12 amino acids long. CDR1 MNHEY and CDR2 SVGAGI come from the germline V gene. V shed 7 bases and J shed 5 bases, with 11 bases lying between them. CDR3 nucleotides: TGTGCCAGCAAACCGACCGGGGAGACCCAGTACTTC. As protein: CASKPTGETQYF.

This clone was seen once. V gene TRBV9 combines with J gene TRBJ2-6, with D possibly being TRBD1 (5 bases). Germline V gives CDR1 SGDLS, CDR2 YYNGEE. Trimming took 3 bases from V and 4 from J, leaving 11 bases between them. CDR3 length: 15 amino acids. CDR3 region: CASSATGTGANVLTF. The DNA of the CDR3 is TGTGCCAGCAGCGCTACAGGTACCGGGGCCAACGTCCTGACTTTC.

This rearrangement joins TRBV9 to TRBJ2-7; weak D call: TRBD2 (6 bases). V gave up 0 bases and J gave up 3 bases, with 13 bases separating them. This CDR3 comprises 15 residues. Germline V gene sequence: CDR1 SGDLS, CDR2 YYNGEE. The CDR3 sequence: CASSVGPGEGYEQYF. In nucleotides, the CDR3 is TGTGCCAGCAGCGTAGGCCCGGGAGAAGGCTACGAGCAGTACTTC. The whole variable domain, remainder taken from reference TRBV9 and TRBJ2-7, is DSGVTQTPKHLITATGQRVTLRCSPRSGDLSVYWYQQSLDQGLQFLIQYYNGEERAKGNILERFSAQQFPDLHSELNLSSLELGDSALYFCASSVGPGEGYEQYFGPGTRLTVT.

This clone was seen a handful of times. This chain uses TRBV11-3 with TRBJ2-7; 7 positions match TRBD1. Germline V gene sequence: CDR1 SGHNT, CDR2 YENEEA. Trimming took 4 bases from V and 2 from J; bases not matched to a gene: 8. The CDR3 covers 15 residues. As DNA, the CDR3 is TGTGCCAGCAGCTCCCGGGACAGCGGTGCCTACGAGCAGTACTTC. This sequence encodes CASSSRDSGAYEQYF.

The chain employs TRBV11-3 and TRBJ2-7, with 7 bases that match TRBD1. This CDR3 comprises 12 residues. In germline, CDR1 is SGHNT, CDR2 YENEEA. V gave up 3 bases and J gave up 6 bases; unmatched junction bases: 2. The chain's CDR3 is CASSFRGTEQYF. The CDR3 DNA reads TGTGCCAGCAGCTTCAGGGGGACCGAGCAGTACTTC. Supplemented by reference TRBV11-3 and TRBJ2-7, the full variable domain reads EAGVVQSPRYKIIEKKQPVAFWCNPISGHNTLYWYLQNLGQGPELLIRYENEEAVDDSQLPKDRFSAERLKGVDSTLKIQPAELGDSAVYLCASSFRGTEQYFGPGTRLTVT.

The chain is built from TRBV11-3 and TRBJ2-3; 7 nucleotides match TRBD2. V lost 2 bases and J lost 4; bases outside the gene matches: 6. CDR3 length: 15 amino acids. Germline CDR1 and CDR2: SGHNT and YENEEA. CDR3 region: CASSLSGRESDTQYF. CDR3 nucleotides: TGTGCCAGCAGCTTATCGGGGCGGGAGTCAGATACGCAGTATTTT. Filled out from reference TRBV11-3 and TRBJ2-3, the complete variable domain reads EAGVVQSPRYKIIEKKQPVAFWCNPISGHNTLYWYLQNLGQGPELLIRYENEEAVDDSQLPKDRFSAERLKGVDSTLKIQPAELGDSAVYLCASSLSGRESDTQYFGPGTRLTVL.

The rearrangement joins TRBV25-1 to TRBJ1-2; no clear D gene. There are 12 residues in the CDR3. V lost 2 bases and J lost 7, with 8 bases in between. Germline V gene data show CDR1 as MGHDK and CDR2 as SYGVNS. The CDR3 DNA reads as TGTGCCAGCAGTGAAGTCGTAGCTGGCTACACCTTC. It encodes CASSEVVAGYTF.

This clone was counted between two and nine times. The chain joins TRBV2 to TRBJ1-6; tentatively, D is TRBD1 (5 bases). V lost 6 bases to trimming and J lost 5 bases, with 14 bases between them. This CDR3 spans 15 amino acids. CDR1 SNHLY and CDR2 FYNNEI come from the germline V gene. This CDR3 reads CASSLDGGDNSPLHF. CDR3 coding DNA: TGTGCCAGCAGCTTGGACGGGGGAGATAATTCACCCCTCCACTTT.

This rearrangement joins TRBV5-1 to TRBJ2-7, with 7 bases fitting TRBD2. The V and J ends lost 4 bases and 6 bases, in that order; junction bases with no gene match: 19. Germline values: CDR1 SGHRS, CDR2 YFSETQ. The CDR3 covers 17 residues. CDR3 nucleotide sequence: TGCGCCAGCAGCCCCACCTCTAGCGGAGTGCTAAGCGGCGAGCAGTACTTC. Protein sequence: CASSPTSSGVLSGEQYF.

This CDR3 reads CASSLSPDRVAGNTIYF. The CDR3 region has the DNA TGTGCCAGCAGCCTCAGTCCCGACAGGGTCGCTGGAAACACCATATATTTT. The V gene is TRBV7-8, the J gene TRBJ1-3; TRBD1 aligns across 7 bases. Germline values: CDR1 SGHVS, CDR2 FQNEAQ. The CDR3 length is 17 residues. Losses at the gene ends were 5 bases for V and 2 bases for J; bases not matched to a gene: 12.

CDR3 bases: TGTGCCAGCAGCTCGGGACTAGGGTTGACCCAGTACTTC. It encodes CASSSGLGLTQYF. The rearrangement joins TRBV7-3 to TRBJ2-5; 8 nucleotides line up with TRBD2. Unmatched junction bases numbered 5, after V lost 4 bases and J lost 7 bases. The CDR3 spans 13 residues. CDR1 is SGHTA and CDR2 is FQGTGA in the germline V gene.

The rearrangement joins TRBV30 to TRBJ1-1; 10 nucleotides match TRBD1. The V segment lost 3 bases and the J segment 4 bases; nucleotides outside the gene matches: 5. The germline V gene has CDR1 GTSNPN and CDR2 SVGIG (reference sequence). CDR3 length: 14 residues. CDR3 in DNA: TGTGCCTGGAGGGGACAGGGGAGGAGCACTGAAGCTTTCTTT. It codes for CAWRGQGRSTEAFF. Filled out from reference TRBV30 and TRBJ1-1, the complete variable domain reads SQTIHQWPATLVQPVGSPLSLECTVEGTSNPNLYWYRQAAGRGLQLLFYSVGIGQISSEVPQNLSASRPQDRQFILSSKKLLLSDSGFYLCAWRGQGRSTEAFFGQGTRLTVV.

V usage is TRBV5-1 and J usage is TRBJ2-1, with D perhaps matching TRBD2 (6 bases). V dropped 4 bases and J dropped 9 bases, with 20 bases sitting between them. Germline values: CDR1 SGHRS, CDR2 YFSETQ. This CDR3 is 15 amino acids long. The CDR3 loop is CASSPGEGVRGEQFF. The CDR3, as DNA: TGCGCCAGCAGCCCGGGAGAGGGAGTGAGAGGTGAGCAGTTCTTC. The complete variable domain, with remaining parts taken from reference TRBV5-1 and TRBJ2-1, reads KAGVTQTPRYLIKTRGQQVTLSCSPISGHRSVSWYQQTPGQGLQFLFEYFSETQRNKGNFPGRFSGRQFSNSRSEMNVSTLELGDSALYLCASSPGEGVRGEQFFGPGTRLTVL.

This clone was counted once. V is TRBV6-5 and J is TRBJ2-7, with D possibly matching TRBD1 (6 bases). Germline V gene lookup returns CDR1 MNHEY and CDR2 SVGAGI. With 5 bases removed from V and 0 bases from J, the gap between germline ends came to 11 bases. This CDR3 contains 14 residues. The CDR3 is CASSIGTTSYEQYF. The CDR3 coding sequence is TGTGCCAGCAGTATCGGGACAACCTCCTACGAGCAGTACTTC.